The clone carrying this TCR beta chain was recorded only once. Every donor provided ten milliliters of peripheral blood. Total RNA was extracted at no less than 5 micrograms per sample. This entry comes from a study of blood T cells in healthy people across ages. Next came a second PCR, run for about 6 to 12 cycles, which used a sample-barcoded 5' primer along with a J-beta primer mix. TCRdb re-called the 5' RACE reads with MiXCR, one entry per CDR3 protein. The sample holds about 640,000 distinct CDR3 sequences; 58% are singletons and the top ten take roughly 34%. CDR1 is WSHSY, CDR2 SAAADI, per germline. V was trimmed by 3 bases and J by 2 bases, leaving 10 bases between them. There are 14 residues in the CDR3.

The clonotype was recovered from a man aged 55 to 70 in good health. The V call is TRBV10-2, the J call TRBJ1-2; D is uncertain. Material for sequencing was blood. CDR3 residues: CASSDPNVNYGYTF. CDR3 sequence (DNA): TGCGCCAGCAGTGACCCGAATGTAAACTATGGCTACACCTTC.